This TCR beta chain comes out of a study of CD8 T cells in Susac syndrome. Both CD4+ and CD8+ T cells were negatively isolated, and TEMRA cells underwent FACS enrichment. CDR1 is MNHEY and CDR2 is SVGEGT in the germline V gene. The CDR3 loop spans 12 amino acids. Trimming took off 2 bases at V and 6 bases at J, with 6 bases between the two ends. cDNA came from about 0.5 to 1 ug RNA primed by random hexamers. Amplification of TCR beta CDR3 across 54 Vbeta and 13 Jbeta was performed with immunoSEQ multiplex PCR. TCRdb passed the immunoSEQ multiplex PCR reads through MiXCR, listing each CDR3 protein once. The sample holds some 300,000 distinct CDR3 sequences, around 89% seen once.

This TCR was sampled from a human donor with multiple sclerosis. The sample was CD8+ T cells from PBMCs. The J gene is TRBJ2-3, the V gene TRBV6-2 or TRBV6-3; D gene ambiguous. The CDR3 DNA follows: TGTGCCAGCAGTTACGGGTGGGATACGCAGTATTTT. It codes for CASSYGWDTQYF.